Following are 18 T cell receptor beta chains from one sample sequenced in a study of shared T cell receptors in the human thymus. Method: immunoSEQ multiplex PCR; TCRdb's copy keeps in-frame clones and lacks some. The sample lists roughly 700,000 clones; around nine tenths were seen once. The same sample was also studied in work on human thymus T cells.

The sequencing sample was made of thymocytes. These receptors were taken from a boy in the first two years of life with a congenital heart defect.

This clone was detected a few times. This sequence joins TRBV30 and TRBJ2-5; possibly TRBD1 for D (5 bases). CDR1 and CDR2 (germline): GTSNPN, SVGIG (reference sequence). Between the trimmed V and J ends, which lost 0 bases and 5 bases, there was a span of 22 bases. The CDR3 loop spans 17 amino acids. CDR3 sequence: CAWSVLPPQGTQETQYF. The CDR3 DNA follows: TGTGCCTGGAGTGTACTCCCCCCCCAGGGAACCCAGGAGACCCAGTACTTC. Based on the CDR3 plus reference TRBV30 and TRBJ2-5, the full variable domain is SQTIHQWPATLVQPVGSPLSLECTVEGTSNPNLYWYRQAAGRGLQLLFYSVGIGQISSEVPQNLSASRPQDRQFILSSKKLLLSDSGFYLCAWSVLPPQGTQETQYFGPGTRLLVL.

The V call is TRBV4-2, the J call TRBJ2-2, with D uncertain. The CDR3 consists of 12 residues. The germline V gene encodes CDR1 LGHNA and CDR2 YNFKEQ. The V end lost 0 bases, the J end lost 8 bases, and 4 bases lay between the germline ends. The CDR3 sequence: CASSQDRGELFF. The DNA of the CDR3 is TGTGCCAGCAGCCAAGATCGTGGGGAGCTGTTTTTT.

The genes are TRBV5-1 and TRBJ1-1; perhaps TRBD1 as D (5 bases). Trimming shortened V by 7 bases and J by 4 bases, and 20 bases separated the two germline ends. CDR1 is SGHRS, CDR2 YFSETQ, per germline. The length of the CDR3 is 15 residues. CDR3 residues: CASRPRKKGPTEAFF. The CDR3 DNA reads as TGCGCCAGCCGACCAAGAAAGAAGGGGCCCACTGAAGCTTTCTTT.

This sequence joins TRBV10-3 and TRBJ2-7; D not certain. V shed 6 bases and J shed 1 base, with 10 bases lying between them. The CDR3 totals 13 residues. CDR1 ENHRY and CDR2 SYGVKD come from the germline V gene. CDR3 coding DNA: TGTGCCATCAGGGCGACTGAATCCTACGAGCAGTACTTC. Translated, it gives CAIRATESYEQYF.

CDR3 DNA: TGCGCCAGCAGCTGCGTGGGGGGCGGGAGACAAGAGACCCAGTACTTC. Translating gives CASSCVGGGRQETQYF. The rearrangement uses TRBV4-1 and TRBJ2-5, with D tentatively TRBD2 (7 bases). This CDR3 contains 16 residues. CDR1 is MGHRA, CDR2 YSYEKL, per germline. Trimming cost V 5 bases and J 2 bases, with 18 bases left between them.

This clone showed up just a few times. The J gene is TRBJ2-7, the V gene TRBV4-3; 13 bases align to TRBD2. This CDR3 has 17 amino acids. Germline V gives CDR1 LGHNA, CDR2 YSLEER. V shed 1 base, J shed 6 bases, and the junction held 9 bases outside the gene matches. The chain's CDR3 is CASSQAFGLAGVSEQYF. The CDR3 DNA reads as TGCGCCAGCAGCCAAGCGTTTGGACTAGCGGGAGTGTCCGAGCAGTACTTC.

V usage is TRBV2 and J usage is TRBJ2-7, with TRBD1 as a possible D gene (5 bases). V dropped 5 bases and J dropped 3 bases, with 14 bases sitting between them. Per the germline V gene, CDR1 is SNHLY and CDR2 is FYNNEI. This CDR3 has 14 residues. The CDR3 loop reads CASSPIGAIYEQYF. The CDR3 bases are TGTGCCAGCAGTCCAATAGGGGCCATCTACGAGCAGTACTTC.

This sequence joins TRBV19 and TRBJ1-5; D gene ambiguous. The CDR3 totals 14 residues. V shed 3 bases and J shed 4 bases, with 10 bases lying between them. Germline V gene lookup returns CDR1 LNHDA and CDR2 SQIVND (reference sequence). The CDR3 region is CASSMVGGNQPQHF. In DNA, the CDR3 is TGTGCCAGTAGTATGGTTGGCGGGAATCAGCCCCAGCATTTT. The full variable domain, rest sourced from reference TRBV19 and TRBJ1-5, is DGGITQSPKYLFRKEGQNVTLSCEQNLNHDAMYWYRQDPGQGLRLIYYSQIVNDFQKGDIAEGYSVSREKKESFPLTVTSAQKNPTAFYLCASSMVGGNQPQHFGDGTRLSIL.

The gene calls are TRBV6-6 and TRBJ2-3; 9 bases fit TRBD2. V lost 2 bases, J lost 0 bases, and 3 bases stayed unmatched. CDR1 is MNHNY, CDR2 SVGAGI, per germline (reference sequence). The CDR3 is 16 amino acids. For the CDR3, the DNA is TGTGCCAGCAGTTACGTGGCGGGAGGGAGCACAGATACGCAGTATTTT. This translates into CASSYVAGGSTDTQYF.

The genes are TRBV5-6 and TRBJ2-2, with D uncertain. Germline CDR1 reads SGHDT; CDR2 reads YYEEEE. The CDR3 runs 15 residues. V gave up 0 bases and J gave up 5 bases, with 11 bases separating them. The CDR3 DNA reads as TGTGCCAGCAGCTTGGCCGGAGAGCTTACCGGGGAGCTGTTTTTT. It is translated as CASSLAGELTGELFF.

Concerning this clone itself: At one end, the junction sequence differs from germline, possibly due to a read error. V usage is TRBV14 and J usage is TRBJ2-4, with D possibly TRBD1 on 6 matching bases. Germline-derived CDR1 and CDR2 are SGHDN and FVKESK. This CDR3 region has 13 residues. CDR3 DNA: TGTGCCAGCAGCCAAGAGATTGGCAGGGGAAGGGTCTTC. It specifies CASSQEIGRGRVF.

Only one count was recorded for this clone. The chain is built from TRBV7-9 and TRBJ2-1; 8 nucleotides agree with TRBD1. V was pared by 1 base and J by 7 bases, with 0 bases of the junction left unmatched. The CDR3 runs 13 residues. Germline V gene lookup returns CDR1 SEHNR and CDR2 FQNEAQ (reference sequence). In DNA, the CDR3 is TGTGCCAGCAGCTTAGACAGGGGGAATGAGCAGTTCTTC. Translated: CASSLDRGNEQFF.

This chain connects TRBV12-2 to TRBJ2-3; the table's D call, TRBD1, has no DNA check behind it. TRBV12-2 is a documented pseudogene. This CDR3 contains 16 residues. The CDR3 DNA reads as TGTGCAAGTCGCTTAGCTCGTCAGGGATTCCGGGATACGCAGTATTTT. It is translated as CASRLARQGFRDTQYF.

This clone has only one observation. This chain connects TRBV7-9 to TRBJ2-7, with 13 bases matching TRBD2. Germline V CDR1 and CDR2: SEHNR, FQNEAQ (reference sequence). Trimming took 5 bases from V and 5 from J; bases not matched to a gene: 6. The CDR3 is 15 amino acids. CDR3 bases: TGTGCCAGCAGCGCGGGACTAGCGGGACGGGACGAGCAGTACTTC. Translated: CASSAGLAGRDEQYF.

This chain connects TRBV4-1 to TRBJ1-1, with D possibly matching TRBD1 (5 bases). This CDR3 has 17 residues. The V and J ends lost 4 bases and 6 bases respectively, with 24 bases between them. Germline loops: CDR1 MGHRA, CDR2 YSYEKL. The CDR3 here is CASSPTHSRSGEPEAFF. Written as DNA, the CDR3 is TGCGCCAGCAGCCCAACTCACAGCAGGTCGGGGGAGCCTGAAGCTTTCTTT.

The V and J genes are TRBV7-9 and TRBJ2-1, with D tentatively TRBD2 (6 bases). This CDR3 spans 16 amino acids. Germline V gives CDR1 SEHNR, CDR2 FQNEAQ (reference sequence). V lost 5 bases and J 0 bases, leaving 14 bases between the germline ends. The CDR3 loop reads CASSPAGLSSYNEQFF. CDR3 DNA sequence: TGTGCCAGCAGCCCGGCGGGGCTAAGCTCCTACAATGAGCAGTTCTTC.

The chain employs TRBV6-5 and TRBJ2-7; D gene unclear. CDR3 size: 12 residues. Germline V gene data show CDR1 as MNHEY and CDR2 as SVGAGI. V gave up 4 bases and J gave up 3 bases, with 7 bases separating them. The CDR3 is CASSLTHYEQYF. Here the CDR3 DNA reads TGTGCCAGCAGTTTGACTCACTACGAGCAGTACTTC.

The CDR3 nucleotides read TGTGCCAGCTCACCAAGAAGTTCCAGACAGGGGCCAAGGCTTAGGGATGGCTACACCTTC. It codes for CASSPRSSRQGPRLRDGYTF. This chain joins TRBV18 and TRBJ1-2, with 8 positions matching TRBD1. With V trimmed by 2 bases and J by 6 bases, 23 bases remained unmatched. The germline gives CDR1 KGHSH, CDR2 LQKENI. This CDR3 region has 20 residues.